This record looks at one T cell receptor (beta chain) sequence and its context. Which antigen it targets is not known. Per-base qualities were not stored, and no clone one base away is much larger. The sample holds other DNA sequences that translate to the same CDR3. Library prep was done by the immunoSEQ multiplex PCR assay. The multiplex PCR relied on a mix of 60 forward primers for TCR Vbeta segments and 13 reverse primers for TCR Jbeta segments. Amplification of the CDR3 region of rearranged TCR beta genes was performed with a multiplex PCR assay on genomic DNA. On the Illumina HiSeq System, the amplified TCR beta libraries were sequenced as 87-base-pair reads. The authors' analysis ran thus. A later analysis tallied roughly 78 million unique TCR beta chains across the 660 or so repertoires, and about 12 million of those chains were shared by two or more donors. A nearest-neighbor algorithm error-corrected the raw reads and collapsed the reads into unique sequences, merging closely related sequences to remove PCR and sequencing errors. Alignment of CDR3 sequences to IMGT reference sequences was used to assign V, D and J gene segments. For a sequence to be retained, at least a six-nucleotide match to both a V gene segment and a J gene segment was required. Rearrangements were called productive when the CDR3 lacked stop codons and stayed in frame with V and J; all others were non-productive. CDR3 was defined according to IMGT convention as the region running from the second conserved V-encoded cysteine to the conserved J-encoded phenylalanine. The earlier analysis of a few hundred of the donors excluded sequences that lacked an unambiguous match to a single V gene segment. In an earlier analysis of approximately 560 of the donors, a V segment was called functional when productive rearrangements were above 56.7%, and segregating when the standard deviation between donors exceeded 5%. A statistical classification framework was developed to diagnose cytomegalovirus status using the catalog of TCR beta chain sequences. In a later analysis, TCR nucleotide sequences were compared against IMGT/GENE-DB human TR gene sequences so that V and J genes could be assigned. In a later analysis, CDR3 sequences and most-parsimonious VDJ recombination scenarios were assigned using the TCRdist pipeline. In a later analysis, every TCR beta chain was defined by the combination of its CDR3 amino acid sequence and its V-gene family, and reads without a unique V-gene family were dropped. As a way to deal with suspected cross-contamination and a sequencing artifact, a later analysis dropped roughly 600 nucleotide sequences that were highly shared and had low generation probability. In a later analysis, a clonal expansion index for each public chain was calculated from normalized within-repertoire ranks of inferred template counts. A later analysis computed generation probabilities with a VDJ recombination model fitted to out-of-frame rearrangements, and checked the results against IGoR. A later analysis scored TCR-TCR, TCR-HLA and TCR-CMV co-occurrence with hypergeometric tests, applying a repertoire-size bias correction to TCR pairs. To estimate false discovery rates, a later analysis permuted the HLA or CMV assignments 20 times. In a later analysis, co-occurring TCRs were grouped with DBSCAN, and TCRdist sequence similarity was added when clustering was performed within HLA-allele-positive subsets. Co-occurrence clustering excluded repertoires with fewer than 30,000 or more than 120,000 public chains, plus five with anomalous nucleotide sharing. In TCRdb, the immuneACCESS table is reduced to in-frame sequences with V and J assigned. These tables do not hold every clone; where another copy was compared, an unresolved V gene accounts for under half, and the others remain unexplained. V, J and clone size derive from that table, while D and trimming were established from the DNA sequence. Across this sample there are some 130,000 clones, with 75% to 85% seen only once. The top ten hold 2% to 3% of the sample.

The cohort was made up of about 670 healthy bone marrow donors. All cohort members were sampled while nominally healthy, although unrecorded immune exposures were likely present. The donor was CMV seronegative and belonged to the group of around 350 seronegative cohort members. A peripheral blood sample was collected from each donor, and TCR beta sequencing was performed on peripheral blood mononuclear cells. Genomic DNA was extracted from the blood cell samples with the Qiagen DNeasy Blood Extraction Kit. This sample was taken from a study of cytomegalovirus exposure and HLA in healthy donors (dated by TCRdb to about 2017). General notes on the study: In an earlier analysis of several hundred of the donors, about 270 Gb of sequence data and roughly 100 million unique TCR beta sequences from about 180 million T cells were reported. The study aimed to test whether signatures of past pathogen exposure could be identified by cataloging public T cell receptors. Roughly 300 gigabases of sequencing data and around 90 million unique TCR sequences made up an early release that covered nearly 650 HLA-typed donors. Every repertoire in the discovery cohort had been generated on one and the same sequencing platform. The number of typed donors differed by locus: roughly 629-630 for A, B, C, DRB1 and DQB1; 500 to 550 for DQA1; some 590 for DPA1; and 400 to 480 for DPB1. HLA typing covered class I and class II loci at four-digit resolution. Donor age, sex, ethnicity and CMV serostatus were compiled together with the repertoire data. An earlier analysis of more than 450 of the donors used high-throughput TCR beta sequencing to judge whether each TCR beta V gene segment behaved as functional or pseudogenic. Roughly five DR-DQ haplotypes were handled as single units for association and clustering, since linkage in the cohort was strong. The study used immunosequencing to profile the T cell repertoires of approximately 630 subjects and linked those repertoires to cytomegalovirus serostatus. The study combined high-throughput TCR immunosequencing, statistical association of individual TCRs with disease status, and machine learning to predict cytomegalovirus infection status. Of the 398 genotyped donors, 65% to 90% were placed in the genetic ancestry cluster associated with self-reported Caucasian donors. Among about 400 genotyped donors of the cohort, an average of around 250,000 unique TCR beta nucleotide sequences was sequenced per donor, of which about 18% were non-productive. A separate validation cohort of about 110 different subjects was used in addition to the roughly 700-subject first cohort. In the later analysis, no new phenotypic data were used to find candidate immune exposures; instead, reliance was placed on TCR beta sequences and their occurrence across donors. In a later analysis, previously published TCR beta repertoires from 500 to 750 donors were re-analyzed and high-resolution HLA genotyping was added so that TCR occurrence patterns could be studied. In a later genetic analysis, genome-wide SNP genotypes for about three fifths of the roughly 670 donors were used, and that subset was treated as a discovery cohort.

Study-wide findings and limitations: Sequencing depth was assumed to be roughly uniform across donors in the presence/absence analyses, though that assumption may not hold. A total of 150 or so TCR beta chains were listed by the study as associated with cytomegalovirus. Because HLA typing was missing for some donors at each locus, association tests included only the typed subset. A further reported finding was that TCR beta sequences accurately predicted the HLA-A and HLA-B alleles for most subjects in the first cohort. According to a later analysis, TCR association rates differed among HLA loci, with DRB1 alleles showing the most associated TCRs and HLA-C alleles showing the fewest. The sequencing pipeline was judged likely to have produced a cluster of highly shared sequence variants as a technical artifact. In a later analysis, HLA-associated TCR beta chains were found to be more clonally expanded and to have lower generation probabilities than equally common non-associated chains. Compared with the approximately 670-donor mean, donors in an Asian-associated ancestry cluster had fewer N-insertions in productive TCRs, according to a later genetic analysis. According to the authors, the approach could potentially be generalized to other disease states and immunological phenotypes. The earlier analysis of approximately 590 of the donors excluded roughly 17 rarely observed V segments, including chromosome 9 orphons, because counts were too low. Strong co-occurrence of HLA alleles, especially DR and DQ, made assigning TCR associations to individual alleles difficult. Three of the identified cytomegalovirus-associated TCR beta chains were confirmed in vitro to be specific for cytomegalovirus antigens. In both the original and validation cohorts, the classifier was reported to diagnose cytomegalovirus status with high specificity and sensitivity. Immune exposure information for the cohort was limited to CMV serostatus. Correlated functional status among segregating V segments might reflect linkage disequilibrium, but an unknown experimental factor could not be ruled out. Most TCR sequences were seen in very few donors, while some public TCRs were found in many individuals. According to a later analysis, most CMV-associated TCR beta chains appeared to be HLA-restricted, and the HLA associations seemed to be driven largely by CMV exposure. This cohort had only TCR beta chains sequenced, and the lack of alpha or paired-chain data limited which features could be detected. In an earlier analysis of about 600 of the donors, most TCR beta V segments appeared in productive rearrangements about 90% or about 30% of the time, broadly matching IMGT annotations. A later analysis associated 17,000 or so TCR beta sequences with specific HLA alleles at a false discovery rate of 0.05. In a later genetic analysis, a missense DCLRE1C variant was associated with V-gene and J-gene trimming of TCR beta chains, and the association was replicated in an independent cohort. In a later analysis, several top co-occurrence clusters were reported to appear linked to parvovirus B19, influenza, CMV and Epstein-Barr virus. Because the 87-base-pair reads could not distinguish some IMGT-functional V segments, including TRBV6-2 and TRBV6-3, those segments were excluded.

From its cysteine to its phenylalanine, the CDR3 spans 16 amino acids. Only the CDR3 DNA stays, 48 bases, in frame from base 1. The germline V and J ends show losses of 0 bases and 3 bases respectively, and no gene match explains 2 bases of the junction. According to the germline V gene, CDR1 reads LGHNA and CDR2 reads YSLEER. The source is a man aged 25-40 years in good health and CMV-seronegative. Sequences were obtained from PBMCs. The V and J genes are TRBV4-3 and TRBJ2-1; 10 central bases correspond to TRBD2. Here the CDR3 is given as CASSQELAGSYNEQFF. The nucleotide sequence reads TGCGCCAGCAGCCAAGAACTAGCGGGAAGCTACAATGAGCAGTTCTTC.